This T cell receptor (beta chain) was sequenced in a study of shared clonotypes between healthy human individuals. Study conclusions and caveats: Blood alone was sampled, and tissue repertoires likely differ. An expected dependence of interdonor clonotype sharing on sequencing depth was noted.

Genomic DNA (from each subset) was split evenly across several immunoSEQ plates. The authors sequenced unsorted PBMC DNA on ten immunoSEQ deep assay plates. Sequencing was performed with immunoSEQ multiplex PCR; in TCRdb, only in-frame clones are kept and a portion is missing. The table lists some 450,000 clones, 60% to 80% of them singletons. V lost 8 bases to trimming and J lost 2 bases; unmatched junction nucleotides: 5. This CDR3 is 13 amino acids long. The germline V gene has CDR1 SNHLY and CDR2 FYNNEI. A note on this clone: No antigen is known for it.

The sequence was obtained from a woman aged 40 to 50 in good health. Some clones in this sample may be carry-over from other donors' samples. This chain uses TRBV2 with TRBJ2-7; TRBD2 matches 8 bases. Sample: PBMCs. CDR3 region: CASDGGRTYEQYF. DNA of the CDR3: TGTGCCAGCGACGGCGGGAGGACCTACGAGCAGTACTTC.